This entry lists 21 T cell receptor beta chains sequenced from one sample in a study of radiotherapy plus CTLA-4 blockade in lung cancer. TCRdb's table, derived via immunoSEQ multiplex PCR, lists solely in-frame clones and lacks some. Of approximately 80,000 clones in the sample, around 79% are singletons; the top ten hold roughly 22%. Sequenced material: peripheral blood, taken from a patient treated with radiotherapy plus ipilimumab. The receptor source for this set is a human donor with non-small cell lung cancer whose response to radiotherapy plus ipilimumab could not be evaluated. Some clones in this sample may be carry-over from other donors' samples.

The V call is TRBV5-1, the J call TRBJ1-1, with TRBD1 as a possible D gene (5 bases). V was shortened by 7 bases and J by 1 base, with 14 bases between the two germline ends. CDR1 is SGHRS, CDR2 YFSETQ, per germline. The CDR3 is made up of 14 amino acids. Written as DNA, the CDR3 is TGCGCCAGCCGCGAGCGTGGGGCGAACACTGAAGCTTTCTTT. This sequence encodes CASRERGANTEAFF.

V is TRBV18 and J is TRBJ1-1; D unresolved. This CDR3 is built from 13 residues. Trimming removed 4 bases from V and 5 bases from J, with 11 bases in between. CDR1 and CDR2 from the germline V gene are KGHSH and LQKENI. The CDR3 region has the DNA TGTGCCAGCTCACAAGGAGGACGAACTGAAGCTTTCTTT. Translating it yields CASSQGGRTEAFF.

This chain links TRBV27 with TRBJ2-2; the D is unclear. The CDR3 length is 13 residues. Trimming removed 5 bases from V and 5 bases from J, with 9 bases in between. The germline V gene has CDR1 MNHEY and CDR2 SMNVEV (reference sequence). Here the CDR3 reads CASSPPRTGELFF. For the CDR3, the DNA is TGTGCCAGCAGTCCCCCGAGGACCGGGGAGCTGTTTTTT.

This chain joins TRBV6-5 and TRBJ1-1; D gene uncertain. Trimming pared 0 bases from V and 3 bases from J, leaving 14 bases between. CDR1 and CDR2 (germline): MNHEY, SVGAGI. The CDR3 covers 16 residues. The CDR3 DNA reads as TGTGCCAGCAGTTACTCGAACAAGGCGGGAGACACTGAAGCTTTCTTT. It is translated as CASSYSNKAGDTEAFF.

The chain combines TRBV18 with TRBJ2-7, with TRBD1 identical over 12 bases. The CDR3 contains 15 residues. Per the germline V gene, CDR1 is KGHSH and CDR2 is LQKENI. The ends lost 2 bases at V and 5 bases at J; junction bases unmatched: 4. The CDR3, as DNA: TGTGCCAGCTCACCAGGGACAGGGGGCGGACACGAGCAGTACTTC. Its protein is CASSPGTGGGHEQYF. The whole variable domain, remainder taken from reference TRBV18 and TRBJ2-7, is NAGVMQNPRHLVRRRGQEARLRCSPMKGHSHVYWYRQLPEEGLKFMVYLQKENIIDESGMPKERFSAEFPKEGPSILRIQQVVRGDSAAYFCASSPGTGGGHEQYFGPGTRLTVT.

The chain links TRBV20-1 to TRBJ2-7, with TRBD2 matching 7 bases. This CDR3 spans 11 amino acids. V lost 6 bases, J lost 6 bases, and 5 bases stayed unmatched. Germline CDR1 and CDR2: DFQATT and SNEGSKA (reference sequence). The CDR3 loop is CSAGPGGEQYF. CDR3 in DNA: TGCAGTGCGGGACCGGGGGGCGAGCAGTACTTC.

DNA for the CDR3: TGTGCCAGCAGTTACTCGACAGGGGGGCAAGAGACCCAGTACTTC. Translating it yields CASSYSTGGQETQYF. J is TRBJ2-5 and V is TRBV6-6; 9 bases agree with TRBD1. V lost 0 bases and J lost 2; bases outside the gene matches: 1. Germline assignment: CDR1 MNHNY and CDR2 SVGAGI (reference sequence). The CDR3 length is 15 residues.

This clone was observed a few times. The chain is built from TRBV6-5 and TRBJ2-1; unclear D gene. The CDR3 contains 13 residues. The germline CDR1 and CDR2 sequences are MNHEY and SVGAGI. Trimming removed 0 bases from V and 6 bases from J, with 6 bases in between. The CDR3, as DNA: TGTGCCAGCAGTTACTCTGAGGTCAATGAGCAGTTCTTC. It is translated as CASSYSEVNEQFF.

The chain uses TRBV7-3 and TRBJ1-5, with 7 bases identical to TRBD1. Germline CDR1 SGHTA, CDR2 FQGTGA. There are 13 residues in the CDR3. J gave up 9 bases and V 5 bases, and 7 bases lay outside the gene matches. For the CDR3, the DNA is TGTGCCAGCAGCCAAGACAGGGAACGGCCCCAGCATTTT. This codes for CASSQDRERPQHF.

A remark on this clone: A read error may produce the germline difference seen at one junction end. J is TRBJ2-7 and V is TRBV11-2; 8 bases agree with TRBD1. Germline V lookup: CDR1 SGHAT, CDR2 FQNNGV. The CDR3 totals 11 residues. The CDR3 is CASRAGRDRHF. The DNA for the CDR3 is TGTGCCAGCAGAGCCGGCAGGGACAGGCACTTC.

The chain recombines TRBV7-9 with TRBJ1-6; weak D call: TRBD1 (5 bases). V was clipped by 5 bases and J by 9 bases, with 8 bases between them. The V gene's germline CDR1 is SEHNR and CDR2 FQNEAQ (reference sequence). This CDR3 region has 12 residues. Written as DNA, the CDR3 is TGTGCCAGCAGCCGAACAGGTTCACCCCTCCACTTT. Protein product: CASSRTGSPLHF.

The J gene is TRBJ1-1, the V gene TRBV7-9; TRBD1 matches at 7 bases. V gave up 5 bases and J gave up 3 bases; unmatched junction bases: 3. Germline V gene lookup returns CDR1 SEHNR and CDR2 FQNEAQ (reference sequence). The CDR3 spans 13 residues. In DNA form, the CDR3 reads TGTGCCAGCAGCGGGACAGAGTACACTGAAGCTTTCTTT. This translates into CASSGTEYTEAFF.

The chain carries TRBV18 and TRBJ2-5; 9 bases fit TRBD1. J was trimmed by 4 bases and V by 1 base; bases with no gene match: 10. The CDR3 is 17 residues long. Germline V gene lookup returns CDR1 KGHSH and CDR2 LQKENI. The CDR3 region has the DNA TGTGCCAGCTCACCACTCCGTGACAGGGGGAGGACAGAGACCCAGTACTTC. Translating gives CASSPLRDRGRTETQYF.

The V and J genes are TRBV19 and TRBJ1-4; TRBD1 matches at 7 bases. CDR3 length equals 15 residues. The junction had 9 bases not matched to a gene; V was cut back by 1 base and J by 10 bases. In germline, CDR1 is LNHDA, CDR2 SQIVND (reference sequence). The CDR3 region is CASSIGADRLGKLFF. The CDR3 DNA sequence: TGTGCCAGTAGTATAGGAGCGGACAGGTTGGGAAAACTGTTTTTT.

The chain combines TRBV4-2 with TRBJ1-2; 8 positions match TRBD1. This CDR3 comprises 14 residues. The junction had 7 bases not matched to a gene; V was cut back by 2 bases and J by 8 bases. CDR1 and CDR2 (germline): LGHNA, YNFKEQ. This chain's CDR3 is CASSQTQGALGYTF. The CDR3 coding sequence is TGTGCCAGCAGCCAAACGCAGGGGGCTTTAGGCTACACCTTC.

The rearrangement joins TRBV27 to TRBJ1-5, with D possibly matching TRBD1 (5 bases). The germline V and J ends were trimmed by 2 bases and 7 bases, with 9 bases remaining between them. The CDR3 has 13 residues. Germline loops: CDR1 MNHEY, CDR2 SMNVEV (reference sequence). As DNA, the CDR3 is TGTGCCAGCAGTTTAGGGGCCCCACAGCCCCAGCATTTT. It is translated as CASSLGAPQPQHF.

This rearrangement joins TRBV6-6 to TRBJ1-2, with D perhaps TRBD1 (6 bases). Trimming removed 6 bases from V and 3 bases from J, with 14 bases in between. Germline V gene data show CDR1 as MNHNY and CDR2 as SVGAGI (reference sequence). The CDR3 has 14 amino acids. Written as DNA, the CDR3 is TGTGCCAGCAGACAGGGCTTTCGTGACTATGGCTACACCTTC. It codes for CASRQGFRDYGYTF.

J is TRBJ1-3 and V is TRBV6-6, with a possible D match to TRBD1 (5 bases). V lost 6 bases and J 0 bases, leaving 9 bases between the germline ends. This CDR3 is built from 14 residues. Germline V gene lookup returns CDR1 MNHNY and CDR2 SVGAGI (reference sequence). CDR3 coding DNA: TGTGCCAGCAGCGACGGGGGCTCTGGAAACACCATATATTTT. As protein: CASSDGGSGNTIYF.

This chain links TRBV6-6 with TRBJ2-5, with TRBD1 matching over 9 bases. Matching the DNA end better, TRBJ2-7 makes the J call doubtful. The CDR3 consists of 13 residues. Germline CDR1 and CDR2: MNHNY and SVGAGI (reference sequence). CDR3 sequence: CASSYWDRAEQYF. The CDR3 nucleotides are TGTGCCAGCAGTTACTGGGACAGGGCCGAGCAGTACTTC.

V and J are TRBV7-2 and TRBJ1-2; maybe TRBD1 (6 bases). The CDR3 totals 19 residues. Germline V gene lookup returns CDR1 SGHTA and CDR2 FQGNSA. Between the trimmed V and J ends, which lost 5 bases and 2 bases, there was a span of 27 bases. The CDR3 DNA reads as TGTGCCAGCAGCCGAGACCCCGGGACAAATCACGCATCAAACTATGGCTACACCTTC. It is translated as CASSRDPGTNHASNYGYTF.

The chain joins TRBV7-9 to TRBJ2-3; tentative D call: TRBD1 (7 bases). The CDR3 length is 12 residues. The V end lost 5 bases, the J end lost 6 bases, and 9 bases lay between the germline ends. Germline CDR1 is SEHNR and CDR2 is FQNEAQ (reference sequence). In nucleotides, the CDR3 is TGTGCCAGCAGCCCAGGGGGGGATACGCAGTATTTT. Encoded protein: CASSPGGDTQYF. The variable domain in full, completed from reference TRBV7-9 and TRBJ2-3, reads DTGVSQNPRHKITKRGQNVTFRCDPISEHNRLYWYRQTLGQGPEFLTYFQNEAQLEKSRLLSDRFSAERPKGSFSTLEIQRTEQGDSAMYLCASSPGGDTQYFGPGTRLTVL.